This entry lists 32 T cell receptor beta chains sequenced from one sample in a study of OX40 agonist ivuxolimab in advanced cancers. The table came from immunoSEQ multiplex PCR; TCRdb's copy has only in-frame clones and leaves some out. The sample lists some 64,000 clones, roughly 92% occurring once. This material consisted of CD4+ or CD8+ T cells sorted from blood, taken in a trial of the OX40 agonist ivuxolimab. These TCRs come from an adult with an advanced solid tumor such as melanoma, head and neck, liver or kidney cancer.

The chain couples TRBV28 to TRBJ2-2; tentatively, D is TRBD1 or TRBD2 (5 bases each). This CDR3 is 14 amino acids long. Germline loops: CDR1 MDHEN, CDR2 SYDVKM. Trimming took off 6 bases at V and 6 bases at J, with 14 bases between the two ends. The CDR3 nucleotides are TGTGCCAGCAGCCTCGGTGGGGGTTCCGGGGAGCTGTTTTTT. This sequence encodes CASSLGGGSGELFF.

The gene calls are TRBV10-1 and TRBJ2-1; D call uncertain. The CDR3 runs to 13 residues. V lost 5 bases, J lost 4 bases, and 9 bases lay in between. Germline V gene sequence: CDR1 WNHNN, CDR2 SYGVQD (reference sequence). Here the CDR3 DNA reads TGCGCCAGCAGTCAGGACGGATACAATGAGCAGTTCTTC. Translating gives CASSQDGYNEQFF.

The chain carries TRBV13 and TRBJ2-5, with 8 positions matching TRBD1. CDR3 length: 14 amino acids. Germline V gene lookup returns CDR1 PRHDT and CDR2 FYEKMQ (reference sequence). Trimming cost V 4 bases and J 3 bases; bases outside gene matches: 4. CDR3 residues: CASSSGQGEETQYF. The DNA for the CDR3 is TGTGCCAGCAGCTCTGGACAGGGTGAAGAGACCCAGTACTTC. The variable domain in full, with the rest retrieved from reference TRBV13 and TRBJ2-5, is AAGVIQSPRHLIKEKRETATLKCYPIPRHDTVYWYQQGPGQDPQFLISFYEKMQSDKGSIPDRFSAQQFSDYHSELNMSSLELGDSALYFCASSSGQGEETQYFGPGTRLLVL.

The chain is built from TRBV27 and TRBJ1-4; D is undetermined. From germline, CDR1 is MNHEY and CDR2 SMNVEV (reference sequence). The CDR3 contains 14 residues. Trimming left V 5 bases short and J 5 bases short, with 12 bases between. CDR3 amino acids: CASSPTAYNEKLFF. The CDR3 DNA is TGTGCCAGCAGTCCCACAGCTTACAATGAAAAACTGTTTTTT. The whole variable domain, filled in from reference TRBV27 and TRBJ1-4, reads EAQVTQNPRYLITVTGKKLTVTCSQNMNHEYMSWYRQDPGLGLRQIYYSMNVEVTDKGDVPEGYKVSRKEKRNFPLILESPSPNQTSLYFCASSPTAYNEKLFFGSGTQLSVL.

This chain links TRBV4-1 with TRBJ2-7; no firm D call. Germline CDR1 reads MGHRA; CDR2 reads YSYEKL. CDR3 length: 14 amino acids. Deletions cut 0 bases from V and 3 bases from J, with 9 bases between. CDR3 nucleotides: TGCGCCAGCAGCCAAGAGGGCAGGTTCTACGAGCAGTACTTC. Translation: CASSQEGRFYEQYF.

The chain joins TRBV5-6 to TRBJ2-3, with 10 positions matching TRBD2. Germline assignment: CDR1 SGHDT and CDR2 YYEEEE. J lost 2 bases, V lost 0 bases, and 9 bases had no gene match. CDR3 length: 18 amino acids. Here the CDR3 DNA reads TGTGCCAGCAGCTTGGCGGGTAGCGGGGGGTTCCCCACAGATACGCAGTATTTT. Translated: CASSLAGSGGFPTDTQYF.

The chain employs TRBV7-6 and TRBJ1-5; weak D call: TRBD1 (5 bases). The CDR3 runs to 15 residues. Between the trimmed V and J ends, which lost 1 base and 4 bases, there was a span of 11 bases. CDR1 is SGHVS and CDR2 is FNYEAQ in the germline V gene. The CDR3 nucleotides read TGTGCCAGCAGCTTAGGGGGGGGTTCAAATCAGCCCCAGCATTTT. Translation: CASSLGGGSNQPQHF.

The chain employs TRBV14 and TRBJ1-1; D unresolved. The CDR3 runs to 15 residues. Looked up from germline, CDR1 is SGHDN and CDR2 is FVKESK. V was cut by 0 bases and J by 4 bases, with 12 bases left in between. This CDR3 is CASSQDVGWGTEAFF. CDR3 coding DNA: TGTGCCAGCAGCCAAGATGTGGGGTGGGGCACTGAAGCTTTCTTT.

The table lists this clone with a few counts. This chain links TRBV7-2 with TRBJ1-5; TRBD1 is a possible D gene (5 bases). CDR1 SGHTA and CDR2 FQGNSA come from the germline V gene. Trimming removed 2 bases from V and 3 bases from J, with 20 bases in between. The CDR3 sequence is 18 residues long. The DNA of the CDR3 is TGTGCCAGCAGCTTAATAGGCGGGGGTGTGGTGGACAATCAGCCCCAGCATTTT. Translating gives CASSLIGGGVVDNQPQHF. The complete variable domain, with remaining parts taken from reference TRBV7-2 and TRBJ1-5, reads GAGVSQSPSNKVTEKGKDVELRCDPISGHTALYWYRQSLGQGLEFLIYFQGNSAPDKSGLPSDRFSAERTGGSVSTLTIQRTQQEDSAVYLCASSLIGGGVVDNQPQHFGDGTRLSIL.

This sequence joins TRBV28 and TRBJ2-1; weak D call: TRBD2 (6 bases). There are 12 residues in the CDR3. Germline assignment: CDR1 MDHEN and CDR2 SYDVKM. Trimming pared 11 bases from V and 8 bases from J, leaving 16 bases between. CDR3 sequence: CAGGEGRYEQFF. The CDR3 DNA sequence: TGTGCCGGGGGTGAGGGGAGGTATGAGCAGTTCTTC.

The J gene is TRBJ2-2, the V gene TRBV6-6; D is undetermined. Trimming took 2 bases from V and 5 from J, leaving 6 bases between them. The germline V gene has CDR1 MNHNY and CDR2 SVGAGI (reference sequence). This CDR3 contains 13 residues. Here the CDR3 reads CASSYVATGELFF. CDR3 bases: TGTGCCAGCAGTTACGTTGCAACCGGGGAGCTGTTTTTT.

The chain has TRBV29-1 and TRBJ1-2; no clear D. Germline-derived CDR1 and CDR2 are SQVTM and ANQGSEA. Trimming took off 4 bases at V and 6 bases at J, with 9 bases between the two ends. CDR3 size: 11 residues. In DNA, the CDR3 is TGCAGCGTTGTGCCGGGGAATGGCTACACCTTC. Translated: CSVVPGNGYTF.

The V and J genes are TRBV11-2 and TRBJ1-5; no firm D call. The CDR3 extends over 13 amino acids. V lost 1 base to trimming and J lost 4 bases, with 5 bases between them. Germline V gene lookup returns CDR1 SGHAT and CDR2 FQNNGV. CDR3 DNA sequence: TGTGCCAGCAGCTTAGCCGGGAATCAGCCCCAGCATTTT. Protein sequence: CASSLAGNQPQHF.

The chain recombines TRBV28 with TRBJ2-7; the D is unclear. The germline V and J ends were trimmed by 2 bases and 0 bases, with 8 bases remaining between them. CDR1 MDHEN and CDR2 SYDVKM come from the germline V gene. The CDR3 extends over 14 amino acids. The CDR3 sequence: CASSLASLSYEQYF. In nucleotides, the CDR3 is TGTGCCAGCAGTTTAGCCTCCCTCTCCTACGAGCAGTACTTC.

The chain combines TRBV9 with TRBJ2-2; D is possibly TRBD1 (6 bases). There are 17 residues in the CDR3. Germline V gene data show CDR1 as SGDLS and CDR2 as YYNGEE. Trimming cost V 0 bases and J 5 bases, with 17 bases left between them. This CDR3 is CASSVELTGTSTGELFF. CDR3 DNA: TGTGCCAGCAGCGTAGAGCTCACGGGGACATCTACCGGGGAGCTGTTTTTT.

The V gene is TRBV29-1, the J gene TRBJ2-5; D may be TRBD2 (6 bases). The V gene lost 1 base and the J gene lost 3 bases, with 15 bases spanning the gap. Germline V CDR1 and CDR2: SQVTM, ANQGSEA. The CDR3 has 15 residues. The CDR3 DNA is TGCAGCGTTGAAGCGGTTGGAGGGCCTAAAGAGACCCAGTACTTC. It translates to CSVEAVGGPKETQYF.

The J gene is TRBJ1-3, the V gene TRBV7-9; 7 bases line up with TRBD1. The CDR3 has 15 amino acids. CDR1 SEHNR and CDR2 FQNEAQ come from the germline V gene (reference sequence). The ends lost 5 bases at V and 0 bases at J; junction bases unmatched: 4. CDR3 sequence (DNA): TGTGCCAGCAGCAGGGGGGACAGCTCTGGAAACACCATATATTTT. Its translation is CASSRGDSSGNTIYF.

A few counts support this clone. The chain is built from TRBV5-8 and TRBJ2-7, with a possible D match to TRBD1 (6 bases). The V end lost 4 bases, the J end lost 5 bases, and 16 bases lay between the germline ends. Germline V CDR1 and CDR2: SGHTS, YDEGEE. CDR3 length equals 14 residues. The CDR3 DNA reads as TGTGCCAGCAGCCTGACCCCCCAGGGGAACGAGCAGTACTTC. Translating it yields CASSLTPQGNEQYF.

The CDR3 DNA sequence: TGCGCCAGCAGCAATAACAGGGATTACGAGCAGTACTTC. This translates into CASSNNRDYEQYF. The V gene is TRBV4-1, the J gene TRBJ2-7, with a weak D call TRBD1 (6 bases). Germline V gives CDR1 MGHRA, CDR2 YSYEKL. CDR3 length: 13 residues. V was clipped by 5 bases and J by 4 bases, with 12 bases between them.

The DNA of the CDR3 is TGTGCCAGCATCCATGAAGGCCTTTCCTACGAGCAGTACTTC. This codes for CASIHEGLSYEQYF. The chain combines TRBV5-5 with TRBJ2-7, with no clear D. Trimming took off 6 bases at V and 1 base at J, with 14 bases between the two ends. Looked up from germline, CDR1 is SGHKS and CDR2 is YYEKEE (reference sequence). This CDR3 region has 14 residues.

This CDR3 reads CASSQENSYGYTF. The CDR3 DNA sequence: TGCGCCAGCAGCCAAGAGAACAGCTATGGCTACACCTTC. The rearrangement joins TRBV4-1 to TRBJ1-2; the D is unclear. Deletions cut 0 bases from V and 4 bases from J, with 6 bases between. This CDR3 spans 13 amino acids. Germline V gene sequence: CDR1 MGHRA, CDR2 YSYEKL.

The V gene is TRBV7-6, the J gene TRBJ1-1; D is perhaps TRBD1 (6 bases). The ends were cut back, 3 bases at V and 1 base at J, with 9 bases in the middle. Germline assignment: CDR1 SGHVS and CDR2 FNYEAQ. This CDR3 is 14 amino acids long. The CDR3 here is CASSFRTANTEAFF. DNA of the CDR3: TGTGCCAGCAGCTTTAGGACAGCGAACACTGAAGCTTTCTTT.

The gene calls are TRBV27 and TRBJ2-7, with D unclear. The CDR3 extends over 14 amino acids. Trimming removed 3 bases at V and 6 bases at J, with 15 bases between. CDR1 is MNHEY, CDR2 SMNVEV, per germline (reference sequence). CDR3 sequence (DNA): TGTGCCAGCAGTTTGTACGTGGCCGCCGTCGAGCAGTACTTC. Amino acids: CASSLYVAAVEQYF.

This chain joins TRBV2 and TRBJ2-4, with D unresolved. V was cut by 8 bases and J by 9 bases, with 23 bases left in between. Germline values: CDR1 SNHLY, CDR2 FYNNEI. The CDR3 loop spans 15 amino acids. CDR3 sequence (DNA): TGTGCCAGCTTTCCCCGTGACCTATCCTTGAGCATTCAGTACTTC. As protein: CASFPRDLSLSIQYF.

The chain has TRBV2 and TRBJ1-1; D is undetermined. Germline V gene sequence: CDR1 SNHLY, CDR2 FYNNEI. V gave up 3 bases and J gave up 0 bases, with 8 bases separating them. CDR3 size: 14 residues. CDR3: CASSDPGVNTEAFF. As DNA, the CDR3 is TGTGCCAGCAGTGACCCCGGGGTGAACACTGAAGCTTTCTTT.

This chain links TRBV9 with TRBJ2-1; D is possibly TRBD1 or TRBD2 (5 bases each). CDR1 is SGDLS, CDR2 YYNGEE, per germline. The CDR3 length is 15 residues. The V and J ends lost 4 bases and 5 bases respectively, with 16 bases between them. The chain's CDR3 is CASSSPGPRNNEQFF. Here the CDR3 DNA reads TGTGCCAGCAGCTCTCCGGGACCCCGCAACAATGAGCAGTTCTTC.

The rearrangement links TRBV6-5 to TRBJ2-1, with 10 bases aligning to TRBD2. The V segment lost 6 bases and the J segment 4 bases; nucleotides outside the gene matches: 6. Looked up from germline, CDR1 is MNHEY and CDR2 is SVGAGI. The CDR3 totals 15 residues. DNA of the CDR3: TGTGCCAGCAGCCCCTCTAGCGGGGGATACAATGAGCAGTTCTTC. Translating gives CASSPSSGGYNEQFF.

The chain uses TRBV10-1 and TRBJ2-3; possibly TRBD1 or TRBD2 for D (6 bases each). Germline V lookup: CDR1 WNHNN, CDR2 SYGVQD (reference sequence). The CDR3 spans 14 residues. V was clipped by 7 bases and J by 0 bases, with 11 bases between them. The CDR3 loop is CASKGGQSTDTQYF. CDR3 DNA: TGCGCCAGCAAAGGGGGGCAGAGCACAGATACGCAGTATTTT.

V usage is TRBV5-6 and J usage is TRBJ1-1, with D unresolved. The CDR3 has 12 residues. Germline CDR1 reads SGHDT; CDR2 reads YYEEEE. V lost 0 bases to trimming and J lost 3 bases, with 3 bases between them. The CDR3 DNA reads TGTGCCAGCAGCTTGGAGTACACTGAAGCTTTCTTT. Its protein is CASSLEYTEAFF.

The J gene is TRBJ1-2, the V gene TRBV27; 7 nucleotides match TRBD1. The germline V gene encodes CDR1 MNHEY and CDR2 SMNVEV (reference sequence). The length of the CDR3 is 14 residues. V shed 8 bases, J shed 6 bases, and the junction held 12 bases outside the gene matches. Here the CDR3 DNA reads TGTGCCAGCGCGGCAGGGGGAACCTTAGATGGCTACACCTTC. It yields the protein CASAAGGTLDGYTF.

This clone was seen a handful of times. This sequence joins TRBV4-1 and TRBJ1-1, with D possibly matching TRBD1 (5 bases). Germline lookup yields CDR1 MGHRA and CDR2 YSYEKL. Deletions cut 3 bases from V and 2 bases from J, with 13 bases between. The CDR3 sequence is 15 residues long. CDR3 region: CASSHHDSSNTEAFF. CDR3 coding DNA: TGCGCCAGCAGCCACCACGACAGTAGCAACACTGAAGCTTTCTTT.

This clone has only one observation. The gene calls are TRBV6-1 and TRBJ1-5, with TRBD1 as a possible D gene (6 bases). Germline CDR1 reads MNHNS; CDR2 reads SASEGT. V dropped 0 bases and J dropped 0 bases, with 15 bases sitting between them. CDR3 size: 18 residues. The CDR3 loop is CASSEALGAGYSNQPQHF. The CDR3, as DNA: TGTGCCAGCAGTGAAGCCCTGGGGGCAGGTTATAGCAATCAGCCCCAGCATTTT.